This T cell receptor (beta chain) stems from a study of early T cells in non-severe SARS-CoV-2 infection. Background on the study: Sequencing input comprised bulk RNA from unsorted whole blood; chain pairing was not available.

Whole-study results and caveats: Anti-spike CD8 responses were favored in VDJdb matching, and private and CD4 specificities were missed.

Attached unique molecular identifiers marked individual cDNA molecules. Via MiXCR, TCRdb re-called the 5' RACE reads, giving one row per CDR3 protein. The sample has roughly 100,000 distinct CDR3 sequences, 14% seen once. This clonotype turned up a few times. The target antigen is unknown. V gave up 5 bases and J gave up 1 base, with 9 bases separating them. The CDR3 has 13 residues. Germline CDR1 and CDR2: SGHAT and FQNNGV. The sequence was collected from an adult who was a healthcare worker with PCR-confirmed SARS-CoV-2 infection or an uninfected control (not recorded which). The chain links TRBV11-2 to TRBJ2-7; TRBD2 is a possible D gene (5 bases). Sequencing input: whole blood. The CDR3 reads CASSAGLSYEQYF. The CDR3 DNA sequence: TGTGCCAGCAGCGCGGGCCTTTCCTACGAGCAGTACTTC.